This T cell receptor beta chain was sequenced during a study of cytomegalovirus exposure and HLA in healthy donors. The study's findings and limits: The CMV antigen specificity of a few CMV-associated chains was confirmed through in vitro analysis. A later analysis linked a missense DCLRE1C variant to TCR beta V- and J-gene trimming. DRB1 showed the most TCR associations and HLA-C the fewest in a later analysis, as rates varied by HLA locus.

Comments on this clone: Its antigen is as yet unknown.

This CDR3 contains 16 residues. Trimming left V 0 bases short and J 2 bases short, with 8 bases between. Germline V gene data show CDR1 as PRHDT and CDR2 as FYEKMQ (reference sequence). Primers included in the PCR were 60 Vbeta and 13 Jbeta primers. The table came from immunoSEQ multiplex PCR; TCRdb's copy has only in-frame clones and leaves some out. The table has 120,000 or so clones, roughly 80% seen once; the top ten hold approximately 6.5%. The clonotype comes from a woman in her 40s in good health and CMV-seronegative. The material sequenced was PBMCs. This rearrangement joins TRBV13 to TRBJ1-6; D perhaps matches TRBD1 (6 bases). CDR3 in amino acids: CASSLGRTAYNSPLHF. As DNA, the CDR3 is TGTGCCAGCAGCTTAGGCAGGACAGCCTATAATTCACCCCTCCACTTT.